This T cell receptor (beta chain) is from a study of blood T cell repertoires in COVID-19. Background on the study: COVID-19 samples from acute and convalescent phases originated in the United States, Italy and Spain. Nucleic acid was either cDNA or gDNA, and it came from T cells, B-cell-depleted T cells, or PBMCs.

Trimming stripped 5 bases from V and 2 bases from J, with 14 bases between. This CDR3 comprises 15 residues. Germline CDR1 SGHAT, CDR2 FQNNGV. The authors' processing: Reference gene primer amplification gave nucleated cell count estimates. Clones were sequenced by immunoSEQ multiplex PCR, and TCRdb holds only the in-frame ones, with some missing. V and J calls and clone size are given by that table; D and trimming were obtained from the DNA. The table lists 75,000 to 100,000 clones, over 70% of them singletons. The chain carries TRBV11-2 and TRBJ2-3, with a tentative D call TRBD1 (5 bases). Material: peripheral blood. This TCR derives from an older man with acute or convalescent COVID-19. CDR3 sequence: CASSLGQGYTDTQYF. CDR3 DNA sequence: TGTGCCAGCAGCCTGGGGCAGGGATACACAGATACGCAGTATTTT.